The clone carrying this T cell receptor (beta chain) was observed once. V was pared by 4 bases and J by 8 bases, with 4 bases of the junction left unmatched. This CDR3 has 15 amino acids. The germline gives CDR1 KGHSH, CDR2 LQKENI. Living in about two dozen US areas, the participants were between roughly 18 and 89 years of age. Participant reports of clinical history set cohort assignment. The data belong to a study of blood T cell repertoires in COVID-19. Across the whole study: Collection of acute and convalescent COVID-19 samples took place in the United States, Italy and Spain.

Profiled with immunoSEQ multiplex PCR; TCRdb holds only in-frame clones, not every one. The data show some 220,000 clones, around 89% seen once. The rearrangement uses TRBV18 and TRBJ2-2, with 13 nucleotides matching TRBD2. This clonotype was obtained from a woman aged 18 to 35 in a cohort exposed to, infected with or recovered from COVID-19 (not recorded which). Sequenced input: PBMCs or T cells enriched from blood (not recorded which). The CDR3 reads CASSRTSGSSGELFF. CDR3 nucleotide sequence: TGTGCCAGCTCACGGACTAGCGGGAGTTCGGGGGAGCTGTTTTTT.